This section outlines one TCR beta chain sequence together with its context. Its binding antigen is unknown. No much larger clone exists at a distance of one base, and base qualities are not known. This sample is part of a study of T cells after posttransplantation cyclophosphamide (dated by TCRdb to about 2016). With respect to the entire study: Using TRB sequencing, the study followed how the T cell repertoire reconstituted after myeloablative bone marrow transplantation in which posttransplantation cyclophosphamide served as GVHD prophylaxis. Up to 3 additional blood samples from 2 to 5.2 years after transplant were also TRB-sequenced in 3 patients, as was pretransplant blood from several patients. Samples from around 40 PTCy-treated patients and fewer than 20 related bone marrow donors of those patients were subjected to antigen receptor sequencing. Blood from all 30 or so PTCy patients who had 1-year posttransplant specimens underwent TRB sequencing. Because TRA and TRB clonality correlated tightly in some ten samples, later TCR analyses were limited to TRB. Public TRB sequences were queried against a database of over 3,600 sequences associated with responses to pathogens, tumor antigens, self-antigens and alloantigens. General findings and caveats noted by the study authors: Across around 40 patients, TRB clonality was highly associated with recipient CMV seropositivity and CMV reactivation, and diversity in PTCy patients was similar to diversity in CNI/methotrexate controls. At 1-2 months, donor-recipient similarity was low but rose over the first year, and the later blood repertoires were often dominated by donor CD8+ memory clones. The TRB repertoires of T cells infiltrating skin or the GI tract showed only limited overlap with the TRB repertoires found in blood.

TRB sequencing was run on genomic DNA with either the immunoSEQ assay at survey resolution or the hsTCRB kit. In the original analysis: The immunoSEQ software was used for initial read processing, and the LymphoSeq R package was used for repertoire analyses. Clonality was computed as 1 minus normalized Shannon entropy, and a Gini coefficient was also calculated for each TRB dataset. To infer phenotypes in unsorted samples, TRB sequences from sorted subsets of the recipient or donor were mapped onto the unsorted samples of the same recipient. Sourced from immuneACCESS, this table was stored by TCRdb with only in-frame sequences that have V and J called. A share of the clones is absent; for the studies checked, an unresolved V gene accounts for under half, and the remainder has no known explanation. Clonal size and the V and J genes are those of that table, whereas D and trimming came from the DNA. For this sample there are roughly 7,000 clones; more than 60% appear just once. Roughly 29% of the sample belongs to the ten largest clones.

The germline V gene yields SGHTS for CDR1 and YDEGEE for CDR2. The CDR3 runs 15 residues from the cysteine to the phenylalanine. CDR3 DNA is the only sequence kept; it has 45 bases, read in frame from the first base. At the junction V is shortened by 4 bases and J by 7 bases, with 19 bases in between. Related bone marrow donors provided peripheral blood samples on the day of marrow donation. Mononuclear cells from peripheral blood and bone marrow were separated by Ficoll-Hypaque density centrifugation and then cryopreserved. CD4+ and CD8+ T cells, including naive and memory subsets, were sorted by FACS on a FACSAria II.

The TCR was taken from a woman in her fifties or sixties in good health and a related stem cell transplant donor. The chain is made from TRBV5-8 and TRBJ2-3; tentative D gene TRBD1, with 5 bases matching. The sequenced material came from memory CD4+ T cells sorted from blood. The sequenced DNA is TGTGCCAGCAGCCCCCTAAGGGGCCTAATGAATACGCAGTATTTT. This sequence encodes CASSPLRGLMNTQYF.